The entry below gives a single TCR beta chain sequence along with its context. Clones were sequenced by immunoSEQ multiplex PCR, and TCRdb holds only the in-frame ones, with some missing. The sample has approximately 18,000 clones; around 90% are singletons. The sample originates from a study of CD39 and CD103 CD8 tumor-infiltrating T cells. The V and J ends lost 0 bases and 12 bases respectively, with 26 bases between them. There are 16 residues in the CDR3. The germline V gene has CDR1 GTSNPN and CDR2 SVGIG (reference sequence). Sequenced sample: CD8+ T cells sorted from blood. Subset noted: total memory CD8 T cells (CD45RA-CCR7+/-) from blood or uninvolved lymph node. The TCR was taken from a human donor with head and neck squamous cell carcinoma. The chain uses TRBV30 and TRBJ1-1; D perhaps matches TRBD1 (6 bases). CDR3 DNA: TGTGCCTGGAGTGTAAAGGCGGGGGGCTCGAGTTGGAGAACTTTCTTT. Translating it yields CAWSVKAGGSSWRTFF.